This T cell receptor beta chain was sequenced during a study of blood T cells in healthy people across ages. Study-level results: As age increased, TCR beta diversity per million T cells fell in a roughly linear fashion. With donor CMV status unknown, expanded clonotype changes were possibly confounded.

About this clonotype: The antigen is unknown.

Using a J-beta primer mix together with a sample-barcoded 5' primer, a second PCR was run for roughly 6 to 12 cycles. TCRdb fed the 5' RACE reads into MiXCR, producing one record per CDR3 protein. The sample comprises roughly 1.4 million distinct CDR3 sequences, approximately 60% of which are singletons, and more than 6% rests with the top ten. This clonotype was obtained from a man aged 18-30 years in good health. Sequences were obtained from blood.

The CDR3: CASSQGGRYEQYF. CDR3 sequence (DNA): TGTGCCAGCTCACAAGGGGGCAGGTACGAGCAGTACTTC. The gene calls are TRBV18 and TRBJ2-7; 7 bases match TRBD1. CDR1 KGHSH and CDR2 LQKENI come from the germline V gene. CDR3 length: 13 residues. V gave up 4 bases and J gave up 4 bases; unmatched junction bases: 4.